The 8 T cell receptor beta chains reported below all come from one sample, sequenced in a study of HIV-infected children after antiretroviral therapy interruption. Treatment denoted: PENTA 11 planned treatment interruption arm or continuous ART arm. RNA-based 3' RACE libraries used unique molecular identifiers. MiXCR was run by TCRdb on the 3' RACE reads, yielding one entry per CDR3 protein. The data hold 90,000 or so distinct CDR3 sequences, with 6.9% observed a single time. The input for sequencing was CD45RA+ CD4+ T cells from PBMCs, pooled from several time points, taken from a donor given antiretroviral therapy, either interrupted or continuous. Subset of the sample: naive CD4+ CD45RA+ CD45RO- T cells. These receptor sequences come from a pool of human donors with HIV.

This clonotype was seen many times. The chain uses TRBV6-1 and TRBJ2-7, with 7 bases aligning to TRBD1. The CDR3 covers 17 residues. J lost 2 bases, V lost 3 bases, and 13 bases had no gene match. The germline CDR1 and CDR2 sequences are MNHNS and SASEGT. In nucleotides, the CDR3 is TGTGCCAGCAGTGAGATCCCCATGCCAGGGACAGCCTACGAGCAGTACTTC. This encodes CASSEIPMPGTAYEQYF.

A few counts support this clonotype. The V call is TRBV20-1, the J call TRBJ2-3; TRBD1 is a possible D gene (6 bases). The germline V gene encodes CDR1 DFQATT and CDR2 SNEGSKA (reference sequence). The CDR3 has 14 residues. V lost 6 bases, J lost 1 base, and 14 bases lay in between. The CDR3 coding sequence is TGCAGTGCCAACAGGGTGACGGGCACAGATACGCAGTATTTT. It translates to CSANRVTGTDTQYF.

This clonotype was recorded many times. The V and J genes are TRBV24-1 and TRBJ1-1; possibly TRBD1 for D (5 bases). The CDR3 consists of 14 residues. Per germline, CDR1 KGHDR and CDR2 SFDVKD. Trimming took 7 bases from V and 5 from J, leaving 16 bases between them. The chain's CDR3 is CATRDAGGGTEAFF. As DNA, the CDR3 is TGTGCCACCAGAGACGCGGGGGGAGGTACTGAAGCTTTCTTT.

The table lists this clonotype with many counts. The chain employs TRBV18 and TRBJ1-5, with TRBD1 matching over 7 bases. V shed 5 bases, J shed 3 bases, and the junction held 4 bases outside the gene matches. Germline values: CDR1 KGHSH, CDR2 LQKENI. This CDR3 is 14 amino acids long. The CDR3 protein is CASSGGQYNQPQHF. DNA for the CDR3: TGTGCCAGCTCAGGGGGACAGTACAATCAGCCCCAGCATTTT.

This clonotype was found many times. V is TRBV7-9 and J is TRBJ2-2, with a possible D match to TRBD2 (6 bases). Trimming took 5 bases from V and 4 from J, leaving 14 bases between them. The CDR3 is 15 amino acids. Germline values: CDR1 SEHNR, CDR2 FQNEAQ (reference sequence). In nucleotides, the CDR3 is TGTGCCAGCAGCCTGCTGGGACTGAGCACCGGGGAGCTGTTTTTT. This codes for CASSLLGLSTGELFF.

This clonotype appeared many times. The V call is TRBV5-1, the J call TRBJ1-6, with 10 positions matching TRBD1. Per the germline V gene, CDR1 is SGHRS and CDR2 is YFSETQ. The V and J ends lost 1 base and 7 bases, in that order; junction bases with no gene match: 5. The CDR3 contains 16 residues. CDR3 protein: CASSLPGQGENSPLHF. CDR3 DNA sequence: TGCGCCAGCAGCTTGCCCGGACAGGGGGAGAATTCACCCCTCCACTTT.

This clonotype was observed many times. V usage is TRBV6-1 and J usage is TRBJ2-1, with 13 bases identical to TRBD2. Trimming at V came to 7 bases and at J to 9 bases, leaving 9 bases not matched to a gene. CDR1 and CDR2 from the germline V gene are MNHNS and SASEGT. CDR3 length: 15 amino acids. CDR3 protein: CASTRLAGGLSEQFF. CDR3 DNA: TGTGCCAGCACCCGACTAGCGGGGGGATTGAGTGAGCAGTTCTTC.

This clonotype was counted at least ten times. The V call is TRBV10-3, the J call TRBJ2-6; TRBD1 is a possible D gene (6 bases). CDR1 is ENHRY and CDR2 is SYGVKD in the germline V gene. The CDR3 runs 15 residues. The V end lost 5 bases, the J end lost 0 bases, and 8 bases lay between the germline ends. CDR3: CAISNRDSGANVLTF. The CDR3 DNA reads TGTGCCATCAGTAACAGGGACTCTGGGGCCAACGTCCTGACTTTC.